The 10 T cell receptor beta chains presented below share a single source sample, sequenced in a study of T cell changes during pregnancy in multiple sclerosis. Here immunoSEQ multiplex PCR was the method, and the copy in TCRdb shows in-frame clones only, minus some. The sample records tens of thousands of clones, less than 90% being singletons. The sequencing used CD8+ T cells from peripheral blood mononuclear cells, collected before pregnancy. The receptors come from a female donor with multiple sclerosis, enrolled in a pregnancy study.

This clone was observed a single time. CDR3 DNA sequence: TGTGCCAGCAGCTTAGCGTTGGGGGGACAGGGCCTTTTCAACTATGGCTACACCTTC. Encoded protein: CASSLALGGQGLFNYGYTF. This chain links TRBV7-9 with TRBJ1-2; 9 nucleotides match TRBD1. The CDR3 runs 19 residues. Germline assignment: CDR1 SEHNR and CDR2 FQNEAQ (reference sequence). J was trimmed by 2 bases and V by 0 bases; bases with no gene match: 13.

A single count supports this clone. Here the CDR3 DNA reads TGCGCCAGCAGCCCAGCAGGCGCGCAGAGATTTGAGGAGCAGTACTTC. Protein sequence: CASSPAGAQRFEEQYF. The genes are TRBV4-1 and TRBJ2-7; D gene uncertain. Per germline, CDR1 MGHRA and CDR2 YSYEKL. The V and J ends lost 4 bases and 7 bases respectively, with 23 bases between them. This CDR3 is built from 16 residues.

The V call is TRBV9, the J call TRBJ1-2; TRBD1 is a possible D gene (6 bases). There are 13 residues in the CDR3. Per germline, CDR1 SGDLS and CDR2 YYNGEE. Trimming took off 4 bases at V and 5 bases at J, with 12 bases between the two ends. CDR3: CASSSGGAYGYTF. The DNA of the CDR3 is TGTGCCAGCAGCAGTGGGGGCGCTTATGGCTACACCTTC.

The V gene is TRBV19, the J gene TRBJ2-7; D not resolved. Looked up from germline, CDR1 is LNHDA and CDR2 is SQIVND (reference sequence). V lost 3 bases and J 0 bases, leaving 6 bases between the germline ends. This CDR3 spans 13 amino acids. CDR3 region: CASSIADSYEQYF. CDR3 coding DNA: TGTGCCAGTAGTATCGCGGACTCCTACGAGCAGTACTTC.

The chain recombines TRBV2 with TRBJ2-7, with TRBD1 matching 7 bases. This CDR3 is built from 15 residues. The trim removed 3 bases at V and 7 bases at J, leaving 12 bases unmatched. Germline V gene data show CDR1 as SNHLY and CDR2 as FYNNEI. The CDR3 sequence: CASSDPRQGLGEQYF. The CDR3 region has the DNA TGTGCCAGCAGTGACCCGAGACAGGGTCTAGGGGAGCAGTACTTC.

The rearrangement joins TRBV6-1 to TRBJ1-6, with D hard to call. There are 13 residues in the CDR3. V was cut by 5 bases and J by 7 bases, with 9 bases left in between. Germline lookup yields CDR1 MNHNS and CDR2 SASEGT. The CDR3 here is CASSYTENSPLHF. The DNA of the CDR3 is TGTGCCAGCAGTTATACTGAGAATTCACCCCTCCACTTT.

This chain links TRBV5-1 with TRBJ1-5; D is possibly TRBD1 (6 bases). The CDR3 has 14 residues. V lost 0 bases and J lost 7, with 11 bases in between. The germline gives CDR1 SGHRS, CDR2 YFSETQ. The CDR3 DNA reads as TGCGCCAGCAGCTTGGAAGGGGGAGTGCAGCCCCAGCATTTT. It translates to CASSLEGGVQPQHF.

The chain links TRBV7-9 to TRBJ2-5, with TRBD2 matching 11 bases. The junction had 3 bases not matched to a gene; V was cut back by 0 bases and J by 3 bases. The CDR3 length is 16 residues. Germline V gives CDR1 SEHNR, CDR2 FQNEAQ (reference sequence). For the CDR3, the DNA is TGTGCCAGCAGCTTAGCGGAGGGACTAGCGGAAGAGACCCAGTACTTC. Protein: CASSLAEGLAEETQYF.

The rearrangement links TRBV2 to TRBJ2-7; 7 bases map to TRBD1. The CDR3 runs 12 residues. Germline V gives CDR1 SNHLY, CDR2 FYNNEI. Trimming took 9 bases from V and 1 from J; bases not matched to a gene: 3. CDR3 coding DNA: TGTGCCAGAGGGGACAGTTCCTACGAGCAGTACTTC. Amino acids: CARGDSSYEQYF.

The V gene is TRBV5-1, the J gene TRBJ1-6; no firm D call. Trimming stripped 1 base from V and 0 bases from J, with 5 bases between. The CDR3 sequence is 15 residues long. Per germline, CDR1 SGHRS and CDR2 YFSETQ. CDR3 protein: CASSLTSSYNSPLHF. The DNA of the CDR3 is TGCGCCAGCAGCTTGACGAGCTCCTATAATTCACCCCTCCACTTT.